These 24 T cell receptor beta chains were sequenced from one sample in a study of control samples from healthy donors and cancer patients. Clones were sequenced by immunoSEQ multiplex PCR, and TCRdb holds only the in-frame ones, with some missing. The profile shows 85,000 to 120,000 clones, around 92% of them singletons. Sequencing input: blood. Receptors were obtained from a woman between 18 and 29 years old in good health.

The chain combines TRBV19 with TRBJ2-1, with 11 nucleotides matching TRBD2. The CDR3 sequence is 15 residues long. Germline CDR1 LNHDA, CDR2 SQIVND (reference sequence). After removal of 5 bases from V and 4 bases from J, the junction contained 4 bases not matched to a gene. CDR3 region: CASSLAGGLYNEQFF. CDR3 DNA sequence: TGTGCCAGTAGTTTAGCGGGGGGGCTGTACAATGAGCAGTTCTTC.

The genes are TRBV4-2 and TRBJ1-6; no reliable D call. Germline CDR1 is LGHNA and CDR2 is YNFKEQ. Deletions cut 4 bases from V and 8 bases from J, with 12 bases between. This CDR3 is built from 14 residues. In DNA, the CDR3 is TGTGCCAGCAGCCCGACCTATGGGGATTCACCCCTCCACTTT. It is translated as CASSPTYGDSPLHF.

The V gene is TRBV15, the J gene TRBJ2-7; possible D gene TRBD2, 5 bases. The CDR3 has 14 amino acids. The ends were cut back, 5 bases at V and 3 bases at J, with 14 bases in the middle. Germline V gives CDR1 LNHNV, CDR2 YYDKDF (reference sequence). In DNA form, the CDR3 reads TGTGCCACCAGCGCCTACTTAGGACTCTACGAGCAGTACTTC. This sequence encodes CATSAYLGLYEQYF.

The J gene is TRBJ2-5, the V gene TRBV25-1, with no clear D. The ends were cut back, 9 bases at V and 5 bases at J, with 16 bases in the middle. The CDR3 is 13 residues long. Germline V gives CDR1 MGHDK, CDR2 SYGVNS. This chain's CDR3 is CASRGAKAETQYF. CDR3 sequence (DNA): TGTGCCAGTCGAGGTGCAAAGGCGGAGACCCAGTACTTC.

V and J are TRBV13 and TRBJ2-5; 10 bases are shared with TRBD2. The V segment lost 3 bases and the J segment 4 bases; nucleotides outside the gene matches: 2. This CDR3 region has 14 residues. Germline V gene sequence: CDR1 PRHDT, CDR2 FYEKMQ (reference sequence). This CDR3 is CASSLTSGPETQYF. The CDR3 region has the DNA TGTGCCAGCAGCTTGACTAGCGGGCCAGAGACCCAGTACTTC.

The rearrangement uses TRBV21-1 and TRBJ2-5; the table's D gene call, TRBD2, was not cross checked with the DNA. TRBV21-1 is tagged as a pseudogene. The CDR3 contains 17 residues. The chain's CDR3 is CASSNRTSGRVGETQYF. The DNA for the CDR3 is TGTGCCAGCAGCAACCGGACTAGCGGGAGGGTAGGAGAGACCCAGTACTTC.

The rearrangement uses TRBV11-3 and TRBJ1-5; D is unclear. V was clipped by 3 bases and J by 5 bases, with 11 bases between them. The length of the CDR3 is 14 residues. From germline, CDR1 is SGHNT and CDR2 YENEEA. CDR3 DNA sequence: TGTGCCAGCAGCTTGAGTGGTACCGATCAGCCCCAGCATTTT. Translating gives CASSLSGTDQPQHF.

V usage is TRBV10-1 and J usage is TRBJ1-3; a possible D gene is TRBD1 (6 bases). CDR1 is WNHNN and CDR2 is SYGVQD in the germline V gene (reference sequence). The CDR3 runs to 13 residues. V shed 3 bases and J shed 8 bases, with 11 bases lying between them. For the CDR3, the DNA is TGCGCCAGCAGTGACCTTGGGGGCCACACCATATATTTT. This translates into CASSDLGGHTIYF.

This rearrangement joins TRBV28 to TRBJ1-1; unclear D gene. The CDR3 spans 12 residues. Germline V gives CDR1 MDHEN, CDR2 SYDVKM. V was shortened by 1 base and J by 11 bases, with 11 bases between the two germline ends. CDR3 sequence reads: CASSLLRWGAFF. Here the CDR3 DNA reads TGTGCCAGCAGTTTATTGAGGTGGGGTGCTTTCTTT.

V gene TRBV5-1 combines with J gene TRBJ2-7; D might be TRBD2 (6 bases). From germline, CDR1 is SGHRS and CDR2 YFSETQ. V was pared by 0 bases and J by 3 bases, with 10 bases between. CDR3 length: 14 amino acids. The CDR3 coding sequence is TGCGCCAGCAGCTTGGCGGCGGAGGGCTACGAGCAGTACTTC. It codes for CASSLAAEGYEQYF.

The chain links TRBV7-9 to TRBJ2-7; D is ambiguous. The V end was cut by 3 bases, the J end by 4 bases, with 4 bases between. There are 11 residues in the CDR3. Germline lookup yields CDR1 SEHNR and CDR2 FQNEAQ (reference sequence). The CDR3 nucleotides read TGTGCCAGCAGCTTTAAATACGAGCAGTACTTC. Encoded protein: CASSFKYEQYF.

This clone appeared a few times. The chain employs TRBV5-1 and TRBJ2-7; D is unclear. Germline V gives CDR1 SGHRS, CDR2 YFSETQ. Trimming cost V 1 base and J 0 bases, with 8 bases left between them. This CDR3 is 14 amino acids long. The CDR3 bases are TGCGCCAGCAGCTTGTTGGGTTCCTCCTACGAGCAGTACTTC. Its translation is CASSLLGSSYEQYF.

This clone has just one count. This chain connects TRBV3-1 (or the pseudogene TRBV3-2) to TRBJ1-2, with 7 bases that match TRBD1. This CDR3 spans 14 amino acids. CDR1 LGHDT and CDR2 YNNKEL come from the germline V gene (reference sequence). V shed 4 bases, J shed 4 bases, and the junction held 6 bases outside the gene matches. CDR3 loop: CASSPTSGGYGYTF. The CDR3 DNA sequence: TGTGCCAGCAGCCCAACCTCAGGGGGCTATGGCTACACCTTC.

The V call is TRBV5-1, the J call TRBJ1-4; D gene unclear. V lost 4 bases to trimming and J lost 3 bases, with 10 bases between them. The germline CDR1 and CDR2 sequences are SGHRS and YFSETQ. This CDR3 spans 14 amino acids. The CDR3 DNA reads TGCGCCAGCAGCAATGATGGAGCTAATGAAAAACTGTTTTTT. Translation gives CASSNDGANEKLFF.

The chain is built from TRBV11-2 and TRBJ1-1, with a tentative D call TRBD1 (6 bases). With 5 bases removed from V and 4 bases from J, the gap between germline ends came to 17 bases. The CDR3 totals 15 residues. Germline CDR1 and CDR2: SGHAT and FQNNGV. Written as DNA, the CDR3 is TGTGCCAGCAGCGACTTAACAGGGTACGGCACTGAAGCTTTCTTT. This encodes CASSDLTGYGTEAFF.

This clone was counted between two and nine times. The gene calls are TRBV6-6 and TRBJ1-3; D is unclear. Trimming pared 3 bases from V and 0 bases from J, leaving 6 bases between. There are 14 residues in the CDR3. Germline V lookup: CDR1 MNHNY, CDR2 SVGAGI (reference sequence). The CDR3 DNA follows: TGTGCCAGCAGTTATCAGAGCTCTGGAAACACCATATATTTT. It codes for CASSYQSSGNTIYF.

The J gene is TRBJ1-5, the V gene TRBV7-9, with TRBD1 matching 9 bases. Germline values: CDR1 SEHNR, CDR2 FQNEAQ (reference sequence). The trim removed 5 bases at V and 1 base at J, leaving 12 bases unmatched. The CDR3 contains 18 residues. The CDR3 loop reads CASSPGTGISGSNQPQHF. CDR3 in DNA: TGTGCCAGCAGCCCAGGGACAGGGATATCTGGCAGCAATCAGCCCCAGCATTTT.

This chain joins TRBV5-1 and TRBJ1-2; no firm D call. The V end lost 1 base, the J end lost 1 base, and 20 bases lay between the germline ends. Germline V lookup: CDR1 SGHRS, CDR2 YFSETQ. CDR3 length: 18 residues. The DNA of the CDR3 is TGCGCCAGCAGCTTGAATTCTCTGGGTTCGGGAAATAACTATGGCTACACCTTC. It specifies CASSLNSLGSGNNYGYTF.

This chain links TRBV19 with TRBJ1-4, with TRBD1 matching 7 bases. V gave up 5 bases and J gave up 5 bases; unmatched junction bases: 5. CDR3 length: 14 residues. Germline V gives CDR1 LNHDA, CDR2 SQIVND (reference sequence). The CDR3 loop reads CASSLGQSNEKLFF. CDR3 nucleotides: TGTGCCAGTAGTCTGGGACAGTCAAATGAAAAACTGTTTTTT.

CDR3 sequence (DNA): TGTGCCAGCAGCCATCCAGCTAACACCGGGGAGCTGTTTTTT. This sequence encodes CASSHPANTGELFF. The rearrangement uses TRBV3-1 (or the pseudogene TRBV3-2) and TRBJ2-2; D unresolved. The CDR3 runs to 14 residues. Trimming pared 3 bases from V and 2 bases from J, leaving 7 bases between. CDR1 LGHDT and CDR2 YNNKEL come from the germline V gene (reference sequence).

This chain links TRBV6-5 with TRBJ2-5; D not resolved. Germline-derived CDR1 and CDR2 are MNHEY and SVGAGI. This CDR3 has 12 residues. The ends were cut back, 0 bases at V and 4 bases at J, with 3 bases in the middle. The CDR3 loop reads CASSYSPETQYF. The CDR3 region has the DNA TGTGCCAGCAGTTACTCGCCAGAGACCCAGTACTTC.

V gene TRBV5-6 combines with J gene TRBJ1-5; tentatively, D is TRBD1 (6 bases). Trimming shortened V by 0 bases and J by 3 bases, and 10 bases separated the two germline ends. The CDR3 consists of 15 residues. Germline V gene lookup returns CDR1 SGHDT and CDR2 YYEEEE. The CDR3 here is CASSLDRAPNQPQHF. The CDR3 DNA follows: TGTGCCAGCAGCTTGGACAGGGCCCCCAATCAGCCCCAGCATTTT.

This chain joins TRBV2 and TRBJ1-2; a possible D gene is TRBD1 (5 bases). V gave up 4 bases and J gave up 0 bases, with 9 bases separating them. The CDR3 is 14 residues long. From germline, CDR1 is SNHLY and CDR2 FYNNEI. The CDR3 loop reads CASSGQTANYGYTF. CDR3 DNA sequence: TGTGCCAGCAGTGGACAGACCGCTAACTATGGCTACACCTTC. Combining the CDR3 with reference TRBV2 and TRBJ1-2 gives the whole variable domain EPEVTQTPSHQVTQMGQEVILRCVPISNHLYFYWYRQILGQKVEFLVSFYNNEISEKSEIFDDQFSVERPDGSNFTLKIRSTKLEDSAMYFCASSGQTANYGYTFGSGTRLTVV.

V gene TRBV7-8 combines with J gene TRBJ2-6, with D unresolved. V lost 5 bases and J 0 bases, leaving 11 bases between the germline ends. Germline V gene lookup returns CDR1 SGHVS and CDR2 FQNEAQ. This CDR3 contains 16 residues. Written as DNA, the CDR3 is TGTGCCAGCAGCACCCCATGGGCCTCTGGGGCCAACGTCCTGACTTTC. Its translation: CASSTPWASGANVLTF. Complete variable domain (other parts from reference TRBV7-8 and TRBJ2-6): GAGVSQSPRYKVAKRGQDVALRCDPISGHVSLFWYQQALGQGPEFLTYFQNEAQLDKSGLPSDRFFAERPEGSVSTLKIQRTQQEDSAVYLCASSTPWASGANVLTFGAGSRLTVL.